This T cell receptor (beta chain) emerged from a study of T cell clonality in common variable immunodeficiency. General observations from the study: Reportedly, TCR beta sequences from common variable immunodeficiency showed fewer deletions and N-nucleotide insertions.

This clone has a count of ten or more. As yet, its antigen is unknown. The read finishes 3 residues shy of the CDR3 end, and the germline J gene is used to complete it. The sample contains more than one DNA sequence encoding this CDR3. Germline values: CDR1 DFQATT, CDR2 SNEGSKA (reference sequence). The CDR3 runs 17 residues. V lost 0 bases and J lost 4; bases outside the gene matches: 10. Sequencing was performed with immunoSEQ multiplex PCR; in TCRdb, only in-frame clones are kept and a portion is missing. The repertoire consists of more than 35,000 clones, none detected only once. J is TRBJ2-5 and V is TRBV20-1; 11 bases fit TRBD2. This receptor was taken from a person aged 18-70 years in good health. Sequenced: peripheral blood mononuclear cells. CDR3 bases read: TGCAGTGCTAGAGAGATAGCGGGAGGGGGTTTCGGAGAGACC. This translates into CSAREIAGGGFGET. The CDR3 in full is CSAREIAGGGFGETQYF.